These 8 T cell receptor beta chains share one sample of origin, sequenced in a study of T cells in Graves' hyperthyroidism and ophthalmopathy. What was amplified from RNA transcripts were TCR beta CDR3 regions. HTBI primers drove first-round RT-PCR of the TCR CDR3. TCRdb analysed the multiplex PCR reads with MiXCR anew, one entry per CDR3 protein. The repertoire holds over 650,000 distinct CDR3 sequences, with about 45% as singletons. The source material was peripheral blood or thyroid tissue (not recorded which). These receptors came from an adult man with Graves' disease, either hyperthyroidism or ophthalmopathy (not recorded which).

J is TRBJ1-1 and V is TRBV2; possibly TRBD1 for D (6 bases). Deletions cut 1 base from V and 4 bases from J, with 10 bases between. Germline loops: CDR1 SNHLY, CDR2 FYNNEI. CDR3 length: 14 amino acids. CDR3 nucleotides: TGTGCCAGCAGTGAAGTTTTAGGGGGCACTGAAGCTTTCTTT. This encodes CASSEVLGGTEAFF.

This clonotype appeared many times. The chain combines TRBV7-9 with TRBJ2-7, with D hard to call. CDR3 length equals 13 residues. Trimming shortened V by 2 bases and J by 2 bases, and 7 bases separated the two germline ends. CDR1 SEHNR and CDR2 FQNEAQ come from the germline V gene (reference sequence). The CDR3 nucleotides read TGTGCCAGCAGCTTACCATACCCCTACGAGCAGTACTTC. As protein: CASSLPYPYEQYF.

The chain links TRBV29-1 to TRBJ1-5, with a weak D call TRBD1 (5 bases). Germline assignment: CDR1 SQVTM and CDR2 ANQGSEA. The CDR3 covers 13 residues. This chain's CDR3 is CSRGQVSNQPQHF. CDR3 bases: TGCAGTCGGGGCCAAGTTAGCAATCAGCCCCAGCATTTT.

This clonotype has a count of ten or more. The V gene is TRBV13, the J gene TRBJ2-5; 8 nucleotides align to TRBD2. CDR3 length: 15 amino acids. After removal of 3 bases from V and 4 bases from J, the junction contained 7 bases not matched to a gene. Germline CDR1 and CDR2: PRHDT and FYEKMQ (reference sequence). The CDR3 DNA reads TGTGCCAGCAGCTTCGTGGGCGGGGGGCCAGAGACCCAGTACTTC. Its translation is CASSFVGGGPETQYF.

The CDR3 region is CSARLVSATGTNTEAFF. The CDR3 region has the DNA TGCAGTGCTAGATTAGTCAGTGCGACAGGGACTAACACTGAAGCTTTCTTT. The rearrangement links TRBV20-1 to TRBJ1-1; 7 bases map to TRBD1. Germline V CDR1 and CDR2: DFQATT, SNEGSKA (reference sequence). V trimming: 2 bases; J trimming: 2 bases; junction bases outside the gene matches: 14. This CDR3 is built from 17 residues.

The V call is TRBV15, the J call TRBJ1-1, with 7 bases fitting TRBD1. V shed 3 bases and J 4 bases; nucleotides not matched to a gene: 8. Germline CDR1 reads LNHNV; CDR2 reads YYDKDF (reference sequence). The CDR3 sequence is 15 residues long. CDR3 nucleotide sequence: TGTGCCACCAGCAGCTTAACGGGGACAGCCACTGAAGCTTTCTTT. This sequence encodes CATSSLTGTATEAFF.

Turning to this clonotype: The CDR3 carries no conserved terminal phenylalanine or tryptophan, so it likely arises from a read error. The V and J genes are TRBV7-9 and TRBJ1-2; a weak D match, TRBD1 (6 bases). Germline CDR1 SEHNR, CDR2 FQNEAQ (reference sequence). The CDR3 has 12 residues. The CDR3 loop is CAGSLDSYGYTS. The CDR3 bases are TGTGCCGGCAGCTTGGACAGCTATGGCTACACCTCC.

The rearrangement joins TRBV5-4 to TRBJ2-5; TRBD1 aligns across 9 bases. This CDR3 contains 17 residues. The V gene's germline CDR1 is SGHNT and CDR2 YYREEE (reference sequence). With 3 bases clipped from V and 2 bases from J, the junction kept 11 bases outside the gene matches. CDR3 in amino acids: CASSSGTGPSAQETQYF. CDR3 nucleotides: TGTGCCAGCAGCTCCGGGACAGGGCCCAGTGCACAAGAGACCCAGTACTTC.